The next 15 T cell receptor beta chains were all read from a single sample in a study of blood T cell repertoires in COVID-19. Produced via immunoSEQ multiplex PCR; TCRdb's table is partial and in-frame only. Of 65,000 to 85,000 clones listed, about three quarters are singletons. Sequencing input: peripheral blood. The receptors shown here come from a man in his fifties or sixties with active or convalescent COVID-19.

The CDR3 spells CASQGQGYEQYF. The CDR3 DNA is TGTGCCAGTCAGGGACAGGGCTACGAGCAGTACTTC. The chain combines TRBV2 with TRBJ2-7; 9 bases are shared with TRBD1. Germline-derived CDR1 and CDR2 are SNHLY and FYNNEI. The CDR3 sequence is 12 residues long. Germline trimming cut 9 bases from V and 3 bases from J; bases unmatched to any gene: 3.

V is TRBV7-8 and J is TRBJ1-2, with D possibly matching TRBD1 (5 bases). The CDR3 is 13 residues long. Trimming pared 6 bases from V and 4 bases from J, leaving 12 bases between. Germline V lookup: CDR1 SGHVS, CDR2 FQNEAQ. The CDR3 reads CASSLDRFYGYTF. The CDR3, as DNA: TGTGCCAGCAGTCTTGACAGATTCTATGGCTACACCTTC. Full variable domain (remainder filled in from reference TRBV7-8 and TRBJ1-2): GAGVSQSPRYKVAKRGQDVALRCDPISGHVSLFWYQQALGQGPEFLTYFQNEAQLDKSGLPSDRFFAERPEGSVSTLKIQRTQQEDSAVYLCASSLDRFYGYTFGSGTRLTVV.

The rearrangement joins TRBV4-3 to TRBJ2-4; TRBD2 might be the D (5 bases). With 0 bases removed from V and 0 bases from J, the gap between germline ends came to 12 bases. The CDR3 runs 17 residues. Germline CDR1 LGHNA, CDR2 YSLEER. CDR3 in amino acids: CASSQESPGLAKNIQYF. In nucleotides, the CDR3 is TGCGCCAGCAGCCAAGAATCCCCGGGGTTAGCCAAAAACATTCAGTACTTC.

The gene calls are TRBV12-3 or TRBV12-4 and TRBJ1-5; tentatively, D is TRBD1 (5 bases). There are 13 residues in the CDR3. V lost 5 bases and J 4 bases, leaving 9 bases between the germline ends. The chain's CDR3 is CASSRQINQPQHF. The CDR3 coding sequence is TGTGCCAGCAGTCGACAGATTAATCAGCCCCAGCATTTT.

The chain employs TRBV29-1 and TRBJ2-3; D perhaps matches TRBD2 (6 bases). The CDR3 is made up of 13 amino acids. CDR1 is SQVTM, CDR2 ANQGSEA, per germline. V lost 7 bases and J 6 bases, leaving 17 bases between the germline ends. This CDR3 is CSARASVIDTQYF. CDR3 coding DNA: TGCAGCGCTAGGGCTAGCGTGATCGATACGCAGTATTTT.

This chain connects TRBV18 to TRBJ1-2; 9 positions agree with TRBD1. V trimming: 8 bases; J trimming: 0 bases; junction bases outside the gene matches: 10. This CDR3 is built from 16 residues. The V gene's germline CDR1 is KGHSH and CDR2 LQKENI. The CDR3 DNA is TGTGCCAGCCGACAAGGACAGGGGCACCCTAACTATGGCTACACCTTC. As protein: CASRQGQGHPNYGYTF.

This rearrangement joins TRBV7-7 to TRBJ2-1, with 12 nucleotides matching TRBD2. V lost 4 bases and J lost 5; bases outside the gene matches: 6. There are 16 residues in the CDR3. From germline, CDR1 is SSHAT and CDR2 FNYEAQ (reference sequence). CDR3 sequence (DNA): TGTGCCAGCAGCTCCGGGACTAGCGGGTCCAACAATGAGCAGTTCTTC. It encodes CASSSGTSGSNNEQFF. Full variable domain (outside the CDR3, taken from reference TRBV7-7 and TRBJ2-1): GAGVSQSPRYKVTKRGQDVTLRCDPISSHATLYWYQQALGQGPEFLTYFNYEAQPDKSGLPSDRFSAERPEGSISTLTIQRTEQRDSAMYRCASSSGTSGSNNEQFFGPGTRLTVL.

The chain links TRBV7-3 to TRBJ2-1, with 8 bases fitting TRBD2. CDR3 length: 15 residues. Germline V lookup: CDR1 SGHTA, CDR2 FQGTGA. After removal of 5 bases from V and 4 bases from J, the junction contained 7 bases not matched to a gene. DNA for the CDR3: TGTGCCAGCAGCCAAGGCGGGGGGCCTTACAATGAGCAGTTCTTC. It is translated as CASSQGGGPYNEQFF.

The chain couples TRBV14 to TRBJ2-2, with TRBD1 as a possible D gene (5 bases). V lost 0 bases, J lost 6 bases, and 17 bases lay in between. The CDR3 loop spans 17 amino acids. CDR1 SGHDN and CDR2 FVKESK come from the germline V gene. The CDR3 DNA follows: TGTGCCAGCAGCCAAGATCACAGGCGAAGGTTGGCCGGGGAGCTGTTTTTT. Translated: CASSQDHRRRLAGELFF.

The chain uses TRBV30 and TRBJ2-7; D possibly corresponds to TRBD2 (7 bases). V dropped 0 bases and J dropped 9 bases, with 15 bases sitting between them. Germline V lookup: CDR1 GTSNPN, CDR2 SVGIG (reference sequence). CDR3 size: 13 residues. CDR3 region: CAWSVSGRGRQYF. CDR3 in DNA: TGTGCCTGGAGTGTATCGGGGAGGGGGAGGCAGTACTTC.

This clone came up once. The chain's CDR3 is CSVAGSGLSTNEKLFF. The CDR3, as DNA: TGCAGCGTCGCAGGGTCAGGGTTATCAACTAATGAAAAACTGTTTTTT. The chain uses TRBV29-1 and TRBJ1-4; a weak D match, TRBD1 (5 bases). CDR1 SQVTM and CDR2 ANQGSEA come from the germline V gene. The CDR3 contains 16 residues. The germline V and J ends were trimmed by 6 bases and 0 bases, with 17 bases remaining between them.

This chain joins TRBV2 and TRBJ1-1; 7 nucleotides agree with TRBD1. CDR3 length: 15 residues. Looked up from germline, CDR1 is SNHLY and CDR2 is FYNNEI. The V gene end was trimmed by 5 bases and the J gene end by 1 base; junction bases not matched to a gene: 7. In nucleotides, the CDR3 is TGTGCCAGCAGTTCTAACAGGGGCAGGAACACTGAAGCTTTCTTT. This translates into CASSSNRGRNTEAFF.

This clone was observed once. The V call is TRBV11-2, the J call TRBJ2-6; D gene ambiguous. From germline, CDR1 is SGHAT and CDR2 FQNNGV. This CDR3 has 14 residues. With 6 bases removed from V and 0 bases from J, the gap between germline ends came to 6 bases. CDR3 sequence (DNA): TGTGCCAGCAGTTCCAGCTCTGGGGCCAACGTCCTGACTTTC. This gives the protein CASSSSSGANVLTF.

The CDR3 protein is CASSPAGGNYGYTF. The CDR3 bases are TGTGCCAGCAGCCCCGCCGGAGGCAACTATGGCTACACCTTC. The gene calls are TRBV9 and TRBJ1-2; D is unresolved. The germline V and J ends were trimmed by 4 bases and 2 bases, with 12 bases remaining between them. Germline V gene lookup returns CDR1 SGDLS and CDR2 YYNGEE. The CDR3 is made up of 14 amino acids.

The chain couples TRBV6-5 to TRBJ1-2; TRBD1 might be the D (6 bases). From germline, CDR1 is MNHEY and CDR2 SVGAGI. The CDR3 sequence is 14 residues long. The V end was cut by 2 bases, the J end by 4 bases, with 11 bases between. CDR3: CASSYGQGLYGYTF. CDR3 sequence (DNA): TGTGCCAGCAGTTACGGGCAGGGGCTCTATGGCTACACCTTC.